This T cell receptor (beta chain) appears in the sequencing data of a study of cytomegalovirus exposure and HLA in healthy donors. The study ran its PCR with 60 Vbeta and 13 Jbeta primers. Generated by immunoSEQ multiplex PCR, the TCRdb table keeps only in-frame clones and is missing some. The repertoire holds some 91,000 clones, with roughly 60% as singletons. The germline V gene encodes CDR1 LNHDA and CDR2 SQIVND (reference sequence). The CDR3 spans 14 residues. V was clipped by 7 bases and J by 2 bases, with 15 bases between them. Specimen: PBMCs. The TCR originated in a human donor in good health. The chain is built from TRBV19 and TRBJ2-7; a weak D match, TRBD1 (7 bases). The CDR3 sequence is CASTPGGTAYEQYF. The DNA of the CDR3 is TGTGCCAGTACCCCAGGCGGGACAGCCTACGAGCAGTACTTC.